The 32 T cell receptor beta chains below all came from one sample that was sequenced in a study of Graves' ophthalmopathy and Graves' hyperthyroidism (dated by TCRdb to the late 2010s). The reads were generated on an Illumina HiSeq 2000. TCR beta CDR3 regions were amplified from RNA transcripts for repertoire sequencing. The first round of RT-PCR was done with HTBI primers and the Qiagen OneStep RT-PCR kit, and was followed by a second round of multiplex PCR, then size selection and purification. TCRdb trimmed the raw reads at Q25, called clones with MiXCR and kept productive beta chains. Rows matching on CDR3 protein sequence are summarized as one entry with the most common DNA and genes. The sample table holds a few hundred thousand distinct CDR3 sequences, of which roughly a sixth were seen once. The top ten hold roughly 2.4% of the sample. The sequenced material came from peripheral blood. Receptors were obtained from an adult woman with stable Graves' hyperthyroidism.

This rearrangement joins TRBV28 to TRBJ1-2, with D possibly TRBD1 on 5 matching bases. Trimming removed 2 bases from V and 6 bases from J, with 22 bases in between. This CDR3 spans 17 amino acids. CDR1 is MDHEN, CDR2 SYDVKM, per germline. Written as DNA, the CDR3 is TGTGCCAGCAGTTTAGTCGGAAGTTGGGACGGGGGGAATGGCTACACCTTC. It is translated as CASSLVGSWDGGNGYTF.

This clonotype appeared many times. The chain links TRBV7-8 to TRBJ1-2; D gene unclear. The germline gives CDR1 SGHVS, CDR2 FQNEAQ. Trimming took 5 bases from V and 4 from J, leaving 14 bases between them. This CDR3 contains 14 residues. The CDR3 is CASSILPGAYGYTF. DNA of the CDR3: TGTGCCAGCAGCATCCTCCCCGGAGCCTATGGCTACACCTTC. Based on the CDR3 plus reference TRBV7-8 and TRBJ1-2, the full variable domain is GAGVSQSPRYKVAKRGQDVALRCDPISGHVSLFWYQQALGQGPEFLTYFQNEAQLDKSGLPSDRFFAERPEGSVSTLKIQRTQQEDSAVYLCASSILPGAYGYTFGSGTRLTVV.

As DNA, the CDR3 is TGCAGTGCACCTTCCCCCAGGGATGGGGACACTGAAGCTTTCTTT. Amino acids: CSAPSPRDGDTEAFF. The chain uses TRBV20-1 and TRBJ1-1, with a possible D match to TRBD1 (5 bases). V dropped 6 bases and J dropped 3 bases, with 20 bases sitting between them. Germline V gene sequence: CDR1 DFQATT, CDR2 SNEGSKA (reference sequence). This CDR3 region has 15 residues.

This clonotype was picked up many times. This rearrangement joins TRBV19 to TRBJ2-7, with D perhaps TRBD1 (6 bases). Trimming pared 1 base from V and 5 bases from J, leaving 21 bases between. The germline gives CDR1 LNHDA, CDR2 SQIVND (reference sequence). The length of the CDR3 is 17 residues. CDR3 protein: CASSIGGNREWSDEQYF. In DNA, the CDR3 is TGTGCCAGTAGTATAGGAGGTAACAGGGAGTGGTCGGACGAGCAGTACTTC.

This clonotype was observed at least ten times. The CDR3 loop reads CASKGQGAYEQYF. The CDR3 DNA reads as TGTGCCAGCAAGGGACAGGGGGCCTACGAGCAGTACTTC. This rearrangement joins TRBV19 to TRBJ2-7; 11 bases match TRBD1. Germline trimming cut 9 bases from V and 2 bases from J; bases unmatched to any gene: 3. There are 13 residues in the CDR3. Germline V gene lookup returns CDR1 LNHDA and CDR2 SQIVND (reference sequence).

The chain uses TRBV3-1 and TRBJ2-7; 9 positions match TRBD2. The germline V gene encodes CDR1 LGHDT and CDR2 YNNKEL (reference sequence). CDR3 length: 15 amino acids. The V gene end was trimmed by 4 bases and the J gene end by 1 base; junction bases not matched to a gene: 5. CDR3 DNA sequence: TGTGCCAGCAGCCCCCGGAGCGGGAGGTCCTACGAGCAGTACTTC. It specifies CASSPRSGRSYEQYF.

This clonotype was counted a few times. A much larger clone sits a single nucleotide away, making a read error possible. This chain connects TRBV12-3 or TRBV12-4 to TRBJ2-7; maybe TRBD1 (5 bases). This CDR3 is built from 13 residues. Trimming removed 4 bases from V and 5 bases from J, with 12 bases in between. The CDR3 bases are TGTGCCAGCAGTTCGACAGCAATCCACGAGCAGTACTTC. Protein sequence: CASSSTAIHEQYF.

This clonotype was detected many times. J is TRBJ1-5 and V is TRBV30; no reliable D call. The ends were cut back, 3 bases at V and 7 bases at J, with 13 bases in the middle. The CDR3 is 13 residues long. CDR1 and CDR2 from the germline V gene are GTSNPN and SVGIG (reference sequence). CDR3 in amino acids: CAWSLDGTQPQHF. The CDR3 bases are TGTGCCTGGAGCCTGGACGGTACCCAGCCCCAGCATTTT.

The chain has TRBV28 and TRBJ2-5; possibly TRBD1 for D (6 bases). The V end lost 4 bases, the J end lost 2 bases, and 11 bases lay between the germline ends. Germline V gene lookup returns CDR1 MDHEN and CDR2 SYDVKM. This CDR3 has 14 amino acids. The CDR3 bases are TGTGCCAGCAGTTCGGACAGTATTCAAGAGACCCAGTACTTC. Protein: CASSSDSIQETQYF.

This clonotype was seen once. V and J are TRBV29-1 and TRBJ1-1; D unclear. CDR3 size: 10 residues. The germline V gene encodes CDR1 SQVTM and CDR2 ANQGSEA. The CDR3 nucleotides are TGCACCCTCGGAGGCACTGAAGCTTTCTTT. Its protein is CTLGGTEAFF.

The chain carries TRBV12-3 or TRBV12-4 and TRBJ2-3; 7 positions match TRBD2. The V and J ends lost 3 bases and 0 bases, in that order; junction bases with no gene match: 12. CDR3 length equals 18 residues. The CDR3 DNA sequence: TGTGCCAGCAGTTTTGTAAGCGGGATTCTCTCTAGCACAGATACGCAGTATTTT. Protein sequence: CASSFVSGILSSTDTQYF.

The chain recombines TRBV12-3 or TRBV12-4 with TRBJ1-5; D might be TRBD1 (5 bases). Trimming cost V 6 bases and J 4 bases, with 13 bases left between them. The CDR3 sequence is 14 residues long. CDR3 nucleotides: TGTGCCAGCAGAATTTCAGGGCTAAATCAGCCCCAGCATTTT. Translated, it gives CASRISGLNQPQHF.

This clonotype occurred many times. The CDR3: CASSPRVGDTEAFF. DNA of the CDR3: TGTGCCAGCAGCCCCCGGGTAGGGGACACTGAAGCTTTCTTT. The chain links TRBV7-2 to TRBJ1-1; a weak D match, TRBD1 (5 bases). Trimming shortened V by 5 bases and J by 3 bases, and 13 bases separated the two germline ends. The CDR3 is made up of 14 amino acids. Germline V gene sequence: CDR1 SGHTA, CDR2 FQGNSA.

The chain joins TRBV27 to TRBJ1-1; D is perhaps TRBD1 (6 bases). Deletions cut 8 bases from V and 7 bases from J, with 26 bases between. This CDR3 is built from 16 residues. Germline V gene sequence: CDR1 MNHEY, CDR2 SMNVEV (reference sequence). DNA for the CDR3: TGTGCCAGCCGAAAACTTTTGGAGCCTAAGGGGGGTGAAGCTTTCTTT. This gives the protein CASRKLLEPKGGEAFF.

The V call is TRBV13, the J call TRBJ1-1; TRBD1 aligns across 8 bases. Unmatched junction bases numbered 6, after V lost 5 bases and J lost 4 bases. Germline CDR1 is PRHDT and CDR2 is FYEKMQ (reference sequence). CDR3 length equals 14 residues. The CDR3 region has the DNA TGTGCCAGCAGCGAGACACAGGGGGGCACTGAAGCTTTCTTT. Translated, it gives CASSETQGGTEAFF.

The CDR3 DNA reads as TGTGCCTGGAGTCTGGGGGTGGTGATCTACGAGCAGTACTTC. As protein: CAWSLGVVIYEQYF. The rearrangement links TRBV30 to TRBJ2-7, with D possibly called TRBD1 or TRBD2 (5 bases each). This CDR3 is built from 14 residues. Trimming shortened V by 2 bases and J by 3 bases, and 14 bases separated the two germline ends. From germline, CDR1 is GTSNPN and CDR2 SVGIG (reference sequence).

In the case of this clonotype: A clone one base away is much larger, so this may be a read error. This chain uses TRBV19 with TRBJ1-1; D is perhaps TRBD1 (5 bases). CDR3 size: 13 residues. The germline CDR1 and CDR2 sequences are LNHDA and SQIVND (reference sequence). The CDR3: CTSSSKGDTEAFF. The CDR3 nucleotides read TGTACCAGTAGTTCTAAAGGGGACACTGAAGCTTTCTTT.

This clonotype was seen ten or more times. The gene calls are TRBV5-6 and TRBJ2-5; 7 bases match TRBD2. The CDR3 is 14 amino acids. Germline V CDR1 and CDR2: SGHDT, YYEEEE. After removal of 5 bases from V and 2 bases from J, the junction contained 6 bases not matched to a gene. The CDR3 is CASRSGMRQETQYF. The CDR3 coding sequence is TGTGCCAGCAGGAGCGGGATGCGGCAAGAGACCCAGTACTTC.

This clonotype was counted ten times or more. V is TRBV10-3 and J is TRBJ1-2; 8 bases align to TRBD1. CDR1 ENHRY and CDR2 SYGVKD come from the germline V gene. V lost 3 bases to trimming and J lost 4 bases; unmatched junction nucleotides: 4. There are 14 residues in the CDR3. CDR3 residues: CAISDRDRLYGYTF. CDR3 in DNA: TGTGCCATCAGTGACCGGGACAGGCTCTATGGCTACACCTTC.

This clonotype was seen repeatedly, ten times or more. The CDR3 coding sequence is TGTGCCAGCAGCTTTCGGGAGGCTAGCGGAAGCACAGATACGCAGTATTTT. Translated, it gives CASSFREASGSTDTQYF. The rearrangement uses TRBV7-2 and TRBJ2-3; 7 bases align to TRBD2. CDR1 and CDR2 from the germline V gene are SGHTA and FQGNSA. This CDR3 is 17 amino acids long. V lost 3 bases and J lost 0; bases outside the gene matches: 9.

This clonotype was observed at least ten times. The rearrangement uses TRBV20-1 and TRBJ2-2, with D hard to call. The ends were cut back, 0 bases at V and 6 bases at J, with 8 bases in the middle. CDR1 and CDR2 (germline): DFQATT, SNEGSKA (reference sequence). The CDR3 has 13 amino acids. The CDR3 DNA follows: TGCAGTGCTAGAGATTTGGTCGCCGGGGAGCTGTTTTTT. Encoded protein: CSARDLVAGELFF.

This chain uses TRBV12-5 with TRBJ1-5; TRBD1 matches 8 bases. There are 13 residues in the CDR3. Germline V CDR1 and CDR2: LGHNT, FRNRAP. With 6 bases clipped from V and 5 bases from J, the junction kept 3 bases outside the gene matches. The DNA of the CDR3 is TGTGCTAGTGGATCGGACAGGGATCAGCCCCAGCATTTT. It is translated as CASGSDRDQPQHF.

A few counts support this clonotype. The CDR3 region has the DNA TGCGCCAGCAGATCTTTAGCGGGCTACCAAGAGACCCAGTACTTC. This gives the protein CASRSLAGYQETQYF. The rearrangement joins TRBV5-1 to TRBJ2-5, with 7 bases matching TRBD2. CDR1 SGHRS and CDR2 YFSETQ come from the germline V gene. With V trimmed by 5 bases and J by 0 bases, 7 bases remained unmatched. The CDR3 loop spans 15 amino acids.

The V and J genes are TRBV10-2 and TRBJ2-4; D is perhaps TRBD1 or TRBD2 (6 bases each). Germline CDR1 reads WSHSY; CDR2 reads SAAADI. The CDR3 consists of 14 residues. Trimming left V 2 bases short and J 5 bases short, with 10 bases between. This CDR3 is CASSETRGQNIQYF. Here the CDR3 DNA reads TGCGCCAGCAGTGAGACCCGGGGGCAAAACATTCAGTACTTC.

V usage is TRBV10-2 and J usage is TRBJ2-5; D is possibly TRBD1 or TRBD2 (5 bases each). The CDR3 is made up of 13 amino acids. Between the trimmed V and J ends, which lost 10 bases and 8 bases, there was a span of 20 bases. The germline V gene encodes CDR1 WSHSY and CDR2 SAAADI. The CDR3 DNA reads as TGCGCCATCGCAAAACGTAGGGGAGATACCCAGTACTTC. As protein: CAIAKRRGDTQYF.

This clonotype was seen repeatedly, ten times or more. The chain carries TRBV6-2 or TRBV6-3 and TRBJ2-7, with D possibly being TRBD2 (6 bases). Germline V CDR1 and CDR2: MNHEY, SVGEGT. The V gene lost 4 bases and the J gene lost 6 bases, with 13 bases spanning the gap. The CDR3 is made up of 13 amino acids. The CDR3 nucleotides read TGTGCCAGCAGTTTCATACTAGCAACCGAGCAGTACTTC. Translation gives CASSFILATEQYF.

This clonotype was recorded many times. This chain links TRBV29-1 with TRBJ1-1; 8 bases are a match to TRBD1. From germline, CDR1 is SQVTM and CDR2 ANQGSEA. Trimming cost V 1 base and J 5 bases; bases outside gene matches: 9. The CDR3 is made up of 15 amino acids. CDR3 amino acids: CSVEGRDRMGTEAFF. The CDR3 DNA sequence: TGCAGCGTTGAAGGACGGGACAGGATGGGGACTGAAGCTTTCTTT.

This clonotype occurred many times. The chain employs TRBV5-1 and TRBJ2-2, with D perhaps assigned TRBD1 or TRBD2 (5 bases each). Germline values: CDR1 SGHRS, CDR2 YFSETQ. V lost 0 bases and J 4 bases, leaving 13 bases between the germline ends. This CDR3 is 16 amino acids long. This chain's CDR3 is CASSLVPGRGTGELFF. The CDR3 bases are TGCGCCAGCAGCTTGGTACCGGGACGAGGCACCGGGGAGCTGTTTTTT.

The genes are TRBV12-3 or TRBV12-4 and TRBJ1-1, with 8 bases that match TRBD1. Trimming took 1 base from V and 7 from J; bases not matched to a gene: 5. The CDR3 is made up of 14 amino acids. This chain's CDR3 is CASSLVGTGLEAFF. CDR3 sequence (DNA): TGTGCCAGCAGTTTAGTAGGGACAGGCCTTGAAGCTTTCTTT.

This clonotype was seen many times. The chain carries TRBV12-3 or TRBV12-4 and TRBJ1-1, with D maybe TRBD1 (5 bases). The CDR3 spans 11 residues. Trimming took 3 bases from V and 10 from J, leaving 9 bases between them. CDR3 in amino acids: CASSLGVRAFF. Written as DNA, the CDR3 is TGTGCCAGCAGTTTGGGGGTTCGAGCTTTCTTT.

This sequence joins TRBV6-1 and TRBJ2-2; a possible D gene is TRBD2 (6 bases). This CDR3 comprises 13 residues. V lost 8 bases to trimming and J lost 1 base, with 8 bases between them. The germline V gene encodes CDR1 MNHNS and CDR2 SASEGT. The CDR3 region is CASGLLNTGELFF. CDR3 DNA sequence: TGTGCCAGCGGACTACTGAACACCGGGGAGCTGTTTTTT.

This clonotype was seen many times. This chain links TRBV5-1 with TRBJ2-7; no firm D call. The CDR3 sequence is 14 residues long. V dropped 0 bases and J dropped 7 bases, with 14 bases sitting between them. Germline values: CDR1 SGHRS, CDR2 YFSETQ. The CDR3 DNA follows: TGCGCCAGCAGCTTGGATGGGTCCTCCGGGGAGCAGTACTTC. Its translation is CASSLDGSSGEQYF. Supplemented by reference TRBV5-1 and TRBJ2-7, the full variable domain reads KAGVTQTPRYLIKTRGQQVTLSCSPISGHRSVSWYQQTPGQGLQFLFEYFSETQRNKGNFPGRFSGRQFSNSRSEMNVSTLELGDSALYLCASSLDGSSGEQYFGPGTRLTVT.